Each of the 21 T cell receptor beta chains below was sequenced from the same sample in a study of T cell responses to AZD1222 COVID-19 vaccine. Assay used: immunoSEQ multiplex PCR; TCRdb lists only in-frame clones, some missing. Among over 100,000 clones listed, 70% to 90% were seen once. This specimen was peripheral blood, taken on day 0 of AZD1222 vaccination. The receptors here all came from an adult in good health.

Only one count was recorded for this clone. The rearrangement links TRBV19 to TRBJ2-5; the D gene is possibly TRBD1 (5 bases). Trimming pared 2 bases from V and 0 bases from J, leaving 10 bases between. The germline gives CDR1 LNHDA, CDR2 SQIVND (reference sequence). This CDR3 comprises 15 residues. The CDR3, as DNA: TGTGCCAGTAGTATATCAGGGTTAGACCAAGAGACCCAGTACTTC. Translation gives CASSISGLDQETQYF.

This clone was observed a single time. J is TRBJ1-1 and V is TRBV10-3; no clear D. The germline V gene has CDR1 ENHRY and CDR2 SYGVKD. CDR3 length equals 12 residues. Trimming shortened V by 4 bases and J by 7 bases, and 10 bases separated the two germline ends. CDR3 region: CAISGGNGEAFF. The CDR3 nucleotides read TGTGCCATCAGTGGAGGAAACGGTGAAGCTTTCTTT.

The chain carries TRBV6-1 and TRBJ1-1; maybe TRBD1 (5 bases). Trimming left V 5 bases short and J 4 bases short, with 17 bases between. The CDR3 totals 15 residues. Germline V gives CDR1 MNHNS, CDR2 SASEGT. The CDR3 loop is CASSRGGDRFTEAFF. DNA of the CDR3: TGTGCCAGCAGTCGCGGGGGAGACCGCTTCACTGAAGCTTTCTTT.

This rearrangement joins TRBV3-1 (or the pseudogene TRBV3-2) to TRBJ1-5, with 9 nucleotides matching TRBD1. Germline V CDR1 and CDR2: LGHDT, YNNKEL (reference sequence). This CDR3 has 18 residues. The ends lost 2 bases at V and 2 bases at J; junction bases unmatched: 10. This CDR3 reads CASSQRDHRGQGNQPQHF. DNA of the CDR3: TGTGCCAGCAGCCAAAGGGACCACAGGGGGCAGGGCAATCAGCCCCAGCATTTT.

The chain is built from TRBV10-3 and TRBJ2-5, with D maybe TRBD2 (6 bases). CDR3 size: 14 residues. V was cut by 0 bases and J by 5 bases, with 10 bases left in between. Germline CDR1 ENHRY, CDR2 SYGVKD. The CDR3, as DNA: TGTGCCATCAGTGAGTCGAAGGGGAGGGAGACCCAGTACTTC. It codes for CAISESKGRETQYF.

The chain carries TRBV21-1 and TRBJ2-7; TRBD1 was called by the table and not checked on the DNA. TRBV21-1 is a pseudogene. This CDR3 is built from 19 residues. CDR3 protein: CASSKEKTGSDSGMYEQYF. The CDR3 nucleotides are TGTGCCAGCAGCAAAGAAAAGACAGGGAGCGATTCAGGCATGTACGAGCAGTACTTC.

The chain couples TRBV7-9 to TRBJ1-3, with unresolved D. The V end was cut by 1 base, the J end by 2 bases, with 3 bases between. Germline V gene sequence: CDR1 SEHNR, CDR2 FQNEAQ (reference sequence). The CDR3 totals 13 residues. As DNA, the CDR3 is TGTGCCAGCAGCTTAGAGACTGGAAACACCATATATTTT. Translation gives CASSLETGNTIYF.

This clone was recorded only once. The chain uses TRBV5-5 and TRBJ2-7; D is tentatively TRBD1 or TRBD2 (5 bases each). V gave up 5 bases and J gave up 4 bases, with 19 bases separating them. Germline V gives CDR1 SGHKS, CDR2 YYEKEE (reference sequence). The CDR3 spans 15 residues. CDR3 DNA: TGTGCCAGCAGTTCCGGGGCCCTCTCATCATACGAGCAGTACTTC. It specifies CASSSGALSSYEQYF.

This clone showed up just once. The J gene is TRBJ1-5, the V gene TRBV5-5, with a tentative D call TRBD1 (6 bases). This CDR3 contains 15 residues. The ends were cut back, 7 bases at V and 1 base at J, with 15 bases in the middle. Germline V gives CDR1 SGHKS, CDR2 YYEKEE (reference sequence). The CDR3 here is CASSQQGGSNQPQHF. The CDR3 DNA reads TGTGCCAGCTCTCAACAGGGAGGAAGCAATCAGCCCCAGCATTTT.

This sequence joins TRBV7-2 and TRBJ2-3; no definite D call. CDR1 is SGHTA and CDR2 is FQGNSA in the germline V gene. The CDR3 is 13 amino acids. Trimming stripped 3 bases from V and 0 bases from J, with 4 bases between. As DNA, the CDR3 is TGTGCCAGCAGCTTTATTAGCACAGATACGCAGTATTTT. It specifies CASSFISTDTQYF.

The V and J genes are TRBV6-5 and TRBJ1-4, with D perhaps matching TRBD1 (6 bases). Germline CDR1 and CDR2: MNHEY and SVGAGI. This CDR3 is built from 15 residues. V was cut by 2 bases and J by 4 bases, with 11 bases left in between. CDR3 DNA sequence: TGTGCCAGCAGTTACGAGGGACACGGTAATGAAAAACTGTTTTTT. It specifies CASSYEGHGNEKLFF.

This chain links TRBV6-6 with TRBJ2-7; maybe TRBD2 (5 bases). Trimming left V 2 bases short and J 5 bases short, with 10 bases between. This CDR3 has 13 residues. The germline gives CDR1 MNHNY, CDR2 SVGAGI (reference sequence). The CDR3 DNA sequence: TGTGCCAGCAGTTACAATGGGGAGAACGAGCAGTACTTC. Its translation: CASSYNGENEQYF.

The V gene is TRBV10-1, the J gene TRBJ1-1, with a weak D call TRBD1 (6 bases). V was trimmed by 6 bases and J by 2 bases, leaving 16 bases between them. CDR3 length: 15 amino acids. CDR1 is WNHNN, CDR2 SYGVQD, per germline (reference sequence). CDR3 sequence: CASSRTETPNTEAFF. The CDR3 DNA sequence: TGCGCCAGCAGCCGGACAGAGACCCCCAACACTGAAGCTTTCTTT.

This clone was found a few times. CDR3 in DNA: TGTGCCAGTATAAAGGACCGACAGCATTCAAAAGCTTGGACCTTC. This codes for CASIKDRQHSKAWTF. This sequence joins TRBV19 and TRBJ1-2, with a possible D match to TRBD1 (5 bases). CDR3 length equals 15 residues. V dropped 7 bases and J dropped 14 bases, with 29 bases sitting between them. Germline V gene sequence: CDR1 LNHDA, CDR2 SQIVND (reference sequence).

CDR3 bases: TGCGCCAGCAGCTTGGCGGCGGGGAACTCCTACAATGAGCAGTTCTTC. This sequence encodes CASSLAAGNSYNEQFF. The chain is built from TRBV5-1 and TRBJ2-1; TRBD2 might be the D (6 bases). CDR1 is SGHRS, CDR2 YFSETQ, per germline. The CDR3 has 16 residues. With 0 bases removed from V and 0 bases from J, the gap between germline ends came to 10 bases. Supplemented by reference TRBV5-1 and TRBJ2-1, the full variable domain reads KAGVTQTPRYLIKTRGQQVTLSCSPISGHRSVSWYQQTPGQGLQFLFEYFSETQRNKGNFPGRFSGRQFSNSRSEMNVSTLELGDSALYLCASSLAAGNSYNEQFFGPGTRLTVL.

CDR3 DNA sequence: TGTGCCACCAGGGGGGGGAGCTCCTATAATTCACCCCTCCACTTT. Its translation is CATRGGSSYNSPLHF. The chain carries TRBV10-3 and TRBJ1-6; 7 bases are a match to TRBD1. The CDR3 length is 15 residues. CDR1 is ENHRY and CDR2 is SYGVKD in the germline V gene. J lost 0 bases, V lost 10 bases, and 6 bases had no gene match.

The chain employs TRBV10-3 and TRBJ1-5, with D perhaps matching TRBD1 (5 bases). Per the germline V gene, CDR1 is ENHRY and CDR2 is SYGVKD. CDR3 length equals 14 residues. The ends were cut back, 5 bases at V and 1 base at J, with 9 bases in the middle. The chain's CDR3 is CAISSGLSNQPQHF. The CDR3, as DNA: TGTGCCATCAGTTCGGGGCTGAGCAATCAGCCCCAGCATTTT.

This chain connects TRBV18 to TRBJ1-2; 8 nucleotides match TRBD1. The V and J ends lost 6 bases and 8 bases, in that order; junction bases with no gene match: 17. CDR3 length equals 16 residues. The germline CDR1 and CDR2 sequences are KGHSH and LQKENI. The CDR3, as DNA: TGTGCCAGCTCCTCAGGACAGGGAAGAGAATTTGTAGGCTACACCTTC. Protein product: CASSSGQGREFVGYTF.

The chain links TRBV19 to TRBJ1-5; no firm D call. The CDR3 extends over 14 amino acids. The germline V gene encodes CDR1 LNHDA and CDR2 SQIVND (reference sequence). V was pared by 7 bases and J by 2 bases, with 12 bases between. DNA for the CDR3: TGTGCCAGTACGACGTTGGACGGCAATCAGCCCCAGCATTTT. It specifies CASTTLDGNQPQHF.

The chain carries TRBV5-1 and TRBJ1-1; D gene uncertain. Germline V CDR1 and CDR2: SGHRS, YFSETQ. V shed 4 bases and J shed 4 bases, with 11 bases lying between them. CDR3 length: 13 residues. The CDR3 region is CASSRTQATEAFF. The CDR3, as DNA: TGCGCCAGCAGCAGAACTCAGGCCACTGAAGCTTTCTTT.

J is TRBJ1-6 and V is TRBV4-3; D uncertain. CDR3 length equals 14 residues. Germline lookup yields CDR1 LGHNA and CDR2 YSLEER. Between the trimmed V and J ends, which lost 1 base and 7 bases, there was a span of 8 bases. As DNA, the CDR3 is TGCGCCAGCAGCCAAGCGGGCCTCAATTCACCCCTCCACTTT. This gives the protein CASSQAGLNSPLHF.